Included here is one TCR beta chain sequence, with context. This specimen belongs to a study of blood T cell repertoires in COVID-19. Per the germline V gene, CDR1 is MNHEY and CDR2 is SVGAGI. There are 13 residues in the CDR3. V lost 8 bases to trimming and J lost 5 bases, with 12 bases between them. Participants were aged roughly 18 to 95 years, lived in under 25 US areas, and enrolled virtually. Donors of Cohort 3 who recovered were those that had two negative PCRs, clearance, or symptom resolution. Profiled with immunoSEQ multiplex PCR; TCRdb holds only in-frame clones, not every one. The sample has 390,000 or so clones; about 83% are singletons.

Sequenced input: PBMCs or T cells enriched from blood (not recorded which). This chain joins TRBV6-5 and TRBJ2-2; weak D call: TRBD2 (5 bases). This receptor was taken from a woman aged 50 to 65 who had recovered from COVID-19. The CDR3 here is CASPSGLTGELFF. The CDR3 DNA reads TGTGCCAGCCCATCTGGACTGACCGGGGAGCTGTTTTTT.